This T cell receptor beta chain was sequenced in a study of cytomegalovirus exposure and HLA in healthy donors. Study at large: Earlier work reported approximately 100 million unique TCR beta sequences from about 200 million T cells. Whole-study results and caveats: Roughly uniform depth of sequencing across donors was assumed in presence/absence analyses.

As concerns this clone: Its antigen is as yet unknown.

CDR1 is MDHEN, CDR2 SYDVKM, per germline. The V end lost 5 bases, the J end lost 0 bases, and 12 bases lay between the germline ends. There are 15 residues in the CDR3. A multiplex PCR was run with 60 Vbeta primers and 13 Jbeta primers. Repertoires were generated with immunoSEQ multiplex PCR, while TCRdb's copy carries only in-frame clones and drops some. This table holds about 140,000 clones, 75% to 80% found once. The sample comprised PBMCs. This TCR derives from a female donor in good health and CMV-seronegative. The chain is built from TRBV28 and TRBJ2-3, with a tentative D call TRBD2 (5 bases). This CDR3 is CASSIRTGSTDTQYF. CDR3 sequence (DNA): TGTGCCAGCAGTATACGGACGGGAAGCACAGATACGCAGTATTTT.